This T cell receptor beta chain was retrieved from a study of CD8+ T cells in alopecia areata. V lost 5 bases and J lost 0, with 16 bases in between. CDR1 LNHNV and CDR2 YYDKDF come from the germline V gene (reference sequence). The CDR3 totals 16 residues. The treatment is: oral pan-JAK inhibitor, 5-10 mg twice daily. RNA extraction was followed by reverse transcription into cDNA, which acted as the sequencing template. Clones were read by immunoSEQ multiplex PCR, and TCRdb kept only the in-frame ones, dropping some. The sample records 160,000 or so clones, roughly two thirds being singletons. The chain has TRBV15 and TRBJ2-5, with D uncertain. Sequencing was performed on CD4+ T cells sorted from blood, taken at week 4, from a patient treated with tofacitinib. This TCR was recovered from a human donor with alopecia areata. CDR3 sequence: CATSEGGGMYQETQYF. The CDR3 DNA reads TGTGCCACCAGCGAAGGTGGTGGAATGTACCAAGAGACCCAGTACTTC.